This T cell receptor beta chain was obtained from a study of human versus mouse CDR3 diversity and MHC coevolution. The CDR3 consists of 16 residues. The J segment lost 4 bases and the V segment lost 6 bases, leaving 10 bases of the junction unmatched. In germline, CDR1 is SGHRS, CDR2 YFSETQ. Measured with immunoSEQ multiplex PCR; TCRdb has only the in-frame clones, and not every one. The table records about 83,000 clones, 92% of them present only once. The sequence came from a person aged 30-69 years in good health. The J gene is TRBJ1-5, the V gene TRBV5-1; TRBD1 agrees at 10 bases. The sample taken for sequencing was naive CD4+ T cells from blood. The subset here: CD45RO-negative CD62L-positive naive CD4 T cells. In nucleotides, the CDR3 is TGCGCCAGCATCGGGACAGGGGCTACCCAAAATCAGCCCCAGCATTTT. Its translation: CASIGTGATQNQPQHF.